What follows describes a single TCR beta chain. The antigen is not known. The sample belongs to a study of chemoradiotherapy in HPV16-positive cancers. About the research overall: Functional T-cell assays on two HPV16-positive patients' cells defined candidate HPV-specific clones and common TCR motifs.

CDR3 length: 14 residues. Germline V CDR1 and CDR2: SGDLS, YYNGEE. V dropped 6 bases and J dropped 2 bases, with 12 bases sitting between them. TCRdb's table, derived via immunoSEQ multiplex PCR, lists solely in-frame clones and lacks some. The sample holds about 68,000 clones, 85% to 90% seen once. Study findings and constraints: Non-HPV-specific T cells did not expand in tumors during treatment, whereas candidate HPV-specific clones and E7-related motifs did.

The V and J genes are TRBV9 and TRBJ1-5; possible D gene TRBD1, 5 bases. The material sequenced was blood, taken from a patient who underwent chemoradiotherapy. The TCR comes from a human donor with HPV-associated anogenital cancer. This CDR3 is CASKFREGNQPQHF. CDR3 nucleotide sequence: TGTGCCAGCAAGTTCAGGGAGGGCAATCAGCCCCAGCATTTT.